The sequence of this T cell receptor (beta chain) was determined in a study of CXCR3-negative and CXCR3-positive naive CD8 T cells. Whole-study results and caveats: Comparison of naive cells showed more hydrophobic TRB CDR3s in CXCR3-positive than in CXCR3-negative naive cells.

Concerning this clonotype: The target antigen is unknown.

Each TRB cDNA library was prepared by 5' RACE (with UMI labels). One entry per CDR3 protein, without DNA, is what TCRdb gives after re-calling the 5' RACE reads. The sample table includes under 6,000 distinct CDR3 sequences. In germline, CDR1 is LGHNA, CDR2 YSLEER. The CDR3 runs 17 residues. The specimen was naive CXCR3+ CD8+ T cells from blood. Specified subset: CD45RO-CCR7+CD27+CD95- naive CD8+ T cells expressing CXCR3 (TNR3+). The source is a human donor in good health. Some clones in this sample may be carry-over from other donors' samples. This rearrangement joins TRBV4-3 to TRBJ1-1; TCRdb lists TRBD1, though no DNA is available to test this call. The CDR3 is CASQGYREVVLNTEAFF.